These 7 T cell receptor beta chains originate from one sample sequenced in a study of tumor-infiltrating lymphocytes in primary liver carcinoma. Extraction of RNA together with DNA used about 17-30 mg of unsorted bulk tissue. Priming with a constant-region primer yielded TCR beta cDNA from 450 to 600 ng total RNA. Generation of the TCR beta libraries relied on three nested multiplex PCR rounds using slightly modified ARM-PCR. A C-beta reverse primer and TRBV1-TRBV30 forward primers served in each of the first two PCR rounds, at ten to eleven cycles apiece. TCRdb analysed the multiplex PCR reads with MiXCR anew, one entry per CDR3 protein. Of roughly 36,000 distinct CDR3 sequences in the sample, about 75% are singletons; the top ten hold about 35%. Sequencing was performed on tumor-adjacent normal liver tissue. These receptors all stem from a middle-aged man with primary liver carcinoma and hepatitis B virus infection.

This clonotype came up a few times. No conserved phenylalanine or tryptophan is present at the end of the CDR3, so a read error is the likely explanation. No DNA is shown, since the ends of the CDR3 on it are uncertain; the CDR3 is the one TCRdb lists. J is TRBJ2-6 and V is TRBV4-1. CDR1 and CDR2 (germline): MGHRA, YSYEKL. The CDR3 is 13 amino acids long, termini counted. The CDR3 loop is CASSQVGANVLSL.

This clonotype occurred a few times. This chain links TRBV24-1 with TRBJ1-2; D gene ambiguous. Germline CDR1 KGHDR, CDR2 SFDVKD. V was pared by 2 bases and J by 4 bases, with 13 bases between. This CDR3 contains 15 residues. Here the CDR3 reads CATSDSKEGGYGYTF. CDR3 nucleotides: TGTGCCACCAGTGATTCCAAGGAGGGAGGCTATGGCTACACCTTC.

The genes are TRBV12-3 or TRBV12-4 and TRBJ1-3; no definite D call. Trimming cost V 7 bases and J 0 bases, with 13 bases left between them. This CDR3 is built from 15 residues. The CDR3 coding sequence is TGTGCCAGCACCGTGGATGGAAACTCTGGAAACACCATATATTTT. Residues: CASTVDGNSGNTIYF.

For this clonotype: One end of the junction is discordant with germline, which a read error may explain. V is TRBV30 and J is TRBJ2-5; 7 bases are a match to TRBD2. The CDR3 consists of 14 residues. Germline-derived CDR1 and CDR2 are GTSNPN and SVGIG (reference sequence). The CDR3 DNA reads TGTGCCTGGGGTCCTTGCGGGAGTTCGAAGACACAGTACTTC. Translation: CAWGPCGSSKTQYF.

This chain joins TRBV4-1 and TRBJ2-7; 7 bases line up with TRBD1. The germline V gene encodes CDR1 MGHRA and CDR2 YSYEKL. CDR3 length equals 14 residues. V lost 0 bases, J lost 11 bases, and 10 bases stayed unmatched. The CDR3 sequence: CASSQEDRSYDEYF. CDR3 nucleotide sequence: TGCGCCAGCAGCCAAGAGGACAGGAGTTACGATGAGTACTTC.

Concerning this clonotype: Because the CDR3 is missing its conserved closing phenylalanine or tryptophan, this is likely a read error. This chain connects TRBV29-1 to TRBJ2-7, with 8 positions matching TRBD1. CDR1 SQVTM and CDR2 ANQGSEA come from the germline V gene. The CDR3 extends over 16 amino acids. The CDR3 DNA is TGCAGCGCCATGACATCTGGGACAGGCACTTCCTATGAGCAGTACCTC. It specifies CSAMTSGTGTSYEQYL.

This clonotype has a count of ten or more. The chain links TRBV18 to TRBJ2-5, with 11 bases that match TRBD2. With 4 bases clipped from V and 2 bases from J, the junction kept 12 bases outside the gene matches. The CDR3 sequence is 18 residues long. Germline V lookup: CDR1 KGHSH, CDR2 LQKENI. DNA for the CDR3: TGTGCCAGCTCACTAAGACTAGCGGGATCGGGGCTTCAAGAGACCCAGTACTTC. As protein: CASSLRLAGSGLQETQYF.